These T cell receptor beta chains were read from a single sample in a study of CD8+ T cells in alopecia areata. TCRdb keeps only in-frame clones here, not all; method: immunoSEQ multiplex PCR. The sample has about 270,000 clones, 60% seen once. This sample comprised CD4+ T cells sorted from blood, obtained around week 54, from a patient treated with tofacitinib. These receptor sequences come from a human donor with alopecia areata. Each CDR3 is given with its conserved first and last residue. Each record gives: D gene, J gene, clone size, V gene, CDR3 protein, CDR3 DNA. A D gene is named only where the DNA matches it firmly. Expanded clones are given a class, and other clones once, few, many or no size at all.

- | TRBJ2-1 | - | TRBV4-1 | CASSREGQPSYNEQFF | TGCGCCAGCAGCCGAGAGGGTCAACCTTCCTACAATGAGCAGTTCTTC
TRBD2 | TRBJ2-1 | - | TRBV7-2 | CASSSSGGSSYNEQFF | TGTGCCAGCAGCTCTAGCGGGGGGAGCTCCTACAATGAGCAGTTCTTC
- | TRBJ1-1 | few | TRBV9 | CASSVGGPNTEAFF | TGTGCCAGCAGCGTAGGAGGGCCGAACACTGAAGCTTTCTTT
- | TRBJ1-1 | - | TRBV7-9 | CASSRTRGITEAFF | TGTGCCAGCAGCCGGACGAGGGGGATTACTGAAGCTTTCTTT
TRBD1 | TRBJ2-1 | - | TRBV5-6 | CASSWDSYNEQFF | TGTGCCAGCAGCTGGGACAGCTACAATGAGCAGTTCTTC
TRBD1 | TRBJ1-3 | - | TRBV30 | CAWIGQGRPEDTIYF | TGTGCCTGGATAGGACAGGGAAGGCCTGAGGACACCATATATTTT
- | TRBJ2-5 | - | TRBV21-1 | CASREGQDQETQYF | TGTGCCAGCAGGGAGGGACAAGACCAAGAGACCCAGTACTTC
- | TRBJ2-4 | few | TRBV10-3 | CAISPGAGIGPKNIQYF | TGTGCCATCAGTCCTGGCGCAGGCATTGGCCCAAAAAACATTCAGTACTTC
- | TRBJ1-1 | - | TRBV2 | CASSEGPINTEAFF | TGTGCCAGCAGTGAGGGACCTATAAACACTGAAGCTTTCTTT
- | TRBJ2-3 | - | TRBV6-6 | CASSYTEDTQYF | TGTGCCAGCAGTTACACGGAAGATACGCAGTATTTT
TRBD1 | TRBJ2-5 | - | TRBV14 | CASSHEDRTQETQYF | TGTGCCAGCAGCCACGAGGACAGGACCCAAGAGACCCAGTACTTC
- | TRBJ2-7 | few | TRBV10-3 | CAIRNQSYEQYF | TGTGCCATCAGAAATCAGTCGTACGAGCAGTACTTC
- | TRBJ2-3 | - | TRBV10-2 | CASRVQAPTDTQYF | TGCGCCAGCAGGGTCCAGGCCCCGACTGATACGCAGTATTTT
- | TRBJ2-5 | - | TRBV2 | CASNRVPQETQYF | TGTGCCAGCAACAGGGTCCCGCAAGAGACCCAGTACTTC
- | TRBJ2-7 | - | TRBV10-3 | CAISESGAGFAYEQYF | TGTGCCATCAGTGAGTCAGGGGCGGGGTTCGCCTACGAGCAGTACTTC
TRBD2 | TRBJ2-3 | few | TRBV7-8 | CASSPRTSPSTDTQYF | TGTGCCAGCAGCCCCAGGACTAGCCCAAGCACAGATACGCAGTATTTT
TRBD1 | TRBJ1-5 | once | TRBV30 | CAWRGTGVRQPQHF | TGTGCCTGGAGGGGGACAGGCGTTAGGCAGCCCCAGCATTTT
- | TRBJ2-1 | - | TRBV15 | CATSRGGALSNEQFF | TGTGCCACCAGCAGAGGGGGGGCACTCTCAAATGAGCAGTTCTTC
TRBD1 | TRBJ2-1 | few | TRBV5-6 | CASSPPPGQGNNEQFF | TGTGCCAGCAGCCCCCCACCGGGACAGGGAAACAATGAGCAGTTCTTC
TRBD2 | TRBJ2-3 | - | TRBV6-5 | CASTPGGLGPHTQYF | TGTGCCAGCACCCCCGGTGGACTAGGCCCACATACGCAGTATTTT
- | TRBJ2-2 | - | TRBV5-1 | CASSLGGATGELFF | TGCGCCAGCAGCTTGGGTGGGGCCACCGGGGAGCTGTTTTTT
TRBD2 | TRBJ2-5 | - | TRBV4-2 | CASSQGLAGVGETQYF | TGTGCCAGCAGCCAAGGTCTAGCGGGGGTTGGGGAGACCCAGTACTTC
- | TRBJ2-5 | - | TRBV30 | CAWSSARETQYF | TGTGCCTGGAGCTCGGCTAGGGAGACCCAGTACTTC